The 4 T cell receptor beta chains below all came from one sample that was sequenced in a study of T cells in Graves' hyperthyroidism and ophthalmopathy. Amplified TCR beta CDR3 regions came from RNA transcripts. The study used the HTBI primer set for a first-round RT-PCR of the TCR CDR3. TCRdb analysed the multiplex PCR reads with MiXCR anew, one entry per CDR3 protein. Of about 560,000 distinct CDR3 sequences listed, over 15% are singletons. The specimen was blood. These receptors all come from a woman in her late teens or twenties with Graves' hyperthyroidism.

There are a few counts of this clonotype. The gene calls are TRBV19 and TRBJ2-1; 7 bases agree with TRBD1. The CDR3 spans 15 residues. V lost 6 bases to trimming and J lost 0 bases; unmatched junction nucleotides: 5. Germline V gene lookup returns CDR1 LNHDA and CDR2 SQIVND (reference sequence). The CDR3 nucleotides are TGTGCCAGTAGCGTAGGACAGGTCTCCTACAATGAGCAGTTCTTC. Its protein product is CASSVGQVSYNEQFF.

The rearrangement links TRBV30 to TRBJ2-1; possible D gene TRBD2, 6 bases. Germline V CDR1 and CDR2: GTSNPN, SVGIG (reference sequence). V was trimmed by 2 bases and J by 8 bases, leaving 19 bases between them. This CDR3 contains 15 residues. The CDR3 sequence is CAWSRRGLLSHEQFF. The CDR3 bases are TGTGCCTGGAGTCGCCGGGGACTCCTATCCCATGAGCAGTTCTTC.

The sample holds many counts of this clonotype. The rearrangement joins TRBV30 to TRBJ1-5; unclear D gene. The CDR3 runs to 13 residues. Germline V gene data show CDR1 as GTSNPN and CDR2 as SVGIG (reference sequence). Trimming pared 2 bases from V and 2 bases from J, leaving 7 bases between. The CDR3: CAWSIGRNQPQHF. The DNA for the CDR3 is TGTGCCTGGAGTATCGGTCGCAATCAGCCCCAGCATTTT.

This chain uses TRBV29-1 with TRBJ2-7, with a tentative D call TRBD1 (5 bases). V was cut by 5 bases and J by 0 bases, with 11 bases left in between. CDR3 length: 13 amino acids. The germline V gene encodes CDR1 SQVTM and CDR2 ANQGSEA. CDR3 coding DNA: TGCAGCGTTTCCAGGGCCAGCTCCTACGAGCAGTACTTC. As protein: CSVSRASSYEQYF.